One and the same sample provided the 2 T cell receptor beta chains below, sequenced in a study of blood T cells in healthy people across ages. The second PCR ran roughly 6 to 11 cycles with a sample-barcoded 5' primer and J-beta primers. From the 5' RACE reads, TCRdb called clonotypes with MiXCR, one entry per CDR3 protein. The table records about 730,000 distinct CDR3 sequences, about 40% of them present only once. Sample: blood. The receptors here all came from a woman between 55 and 75 years old in good health.

This clonotype was seen a handful of times. One junction end disagrees with the germline gene, perhaps due to a read error. The V and J genes are TRBV7-2 and TRBJ1-5; tentative D call: TRBD1 (5 bases). From germline, CDR1 is SGHTA and CDR2 FQGNSA. This CDR3 is built from 15 residues. Written as DNA, the CDR3 is TGTGCCAGCAGTCAGGCGGGGGTTAGCAATCGGCCCCAGCATTTT. This encodes CASSQAGVSNRPQHF.

The V gene is TRBV25-1, the J gene TRBJ2-1; 7 bases are shared with TRBD1. The J call may be wrong; the DNA end is better matched by TRBJ2-7. There are 14 residues in the CDR3. Germline loops: CDR1 MGHDK, CDR2 SYGVNS. CDR3 bases: TGTGCCAGCAGGGGGGCAGGGGGTAGGGATGAGCAGTACTTC. This encodes CASRGAGGRDEQYF.